The clone carrying this T cell receptor (beta chain) was recorded at least ten times. Its specificity is unknown. One entry per CDR3 protein, called by TCRdb with MiXCR from the 5' RACE reads. This table has some 600,000 distinct CDR3 sequences, 7.1% appearing once. This sample stems from a study of identical twins. Overall study results and limits: High-abundance cord blood beta clonotypes had fewer insertions; memory repertoires showed none.

V lost 4 bases to trimming and J lost 9 bases, with 11 bases between them. The CDR3 has 12 amino acids. Germline CDR1 reads SGHRS; CDR2 reads YFSETQ. The data also belong to a second study, concerning yellow fever vaccine responses in identical twins.

The receptor was isolated from a woman younger than 35 in good health. The chain uses TRBV5-1 and TRBJ2-1, with D possibly called TRBD1 or TRBD2 (7 bases each). The sequenced sample consisted of PBMCs. The CDR3 loop is CASSVRGGEQFF. Here the CDR3 DNA reads TGCGCCAGCAGCGTCAGGGGGGGTGAGCAGTTCTTC. Filled out from reference TRBV5-1 and TRBJ2-1, the complete variable domain reads KAGVTQTPRYLIKTRGQQVTLSCSPISGHRSVSWYQQTPGQGLQFLFEYFSETQRNKGNFPGRFSGRQFSNSRSEMNVSTLELGDSALYLCASSVRGGEQFFGPGTRLTVL.